These 20 T cell receptor beta chains were sequenced from one sample in a study of T cell changes during pregnancy in multiple sclerosis. Assay: immunoSEQ multiplex PCR; the TCRdb copy retains only in-frame clones and omits some. The sample lists approximately 50,000 clones; about 89% were seen once. The sequencing used CD8+ T cells from peripheral blood mononuclear cells, collected after pregnancy. These receptors came from a female donor with multiple sclerosis, enrolled in a pregnancy study.

J is TRBJ2-3 and V is TRBV27; TRBD1 matches 8 bases. The CDR3 has 14 residues. Germline assignment: CDR1 MNHEY and CDR2 SMNVEV (reference sequence). The J segment lost 0 bases and the V segment lost 7 bases, leaving 3 bases of the junction unmatched. The CDR3 here is CASTGTGSTDTQYF. The CDR3 DNA sequence: TGTGCCAGCACCGGGACAGGTAGCACAGATACGCAGTATTTT.

The chain has TRBV9 and TRBJ1-2; 8 nucleotides match TRBD1. Unmatched junction bases numbered 19, after V lost 4 bases and J lost 5 bases. The CDR3 is 18 residues long. The germline gives CDR1 SGDLS, CDR2 YYNGEE. The CDR3 protein is CASSHSDSPERTGYGYTF. In DNA form, the CDR3 reads TGTGCCAGCAGCCATTCCGACTCTCCCGAAAGGACAGGGTATGGCTACACCTTC.

The V call is TRBV6-1, the J call TRBJ2-7; the D is unclear. Germline CDR1 reads MNHNS; CDR2 reads SASEGT. V gave up 3 bases and J gave up 2 bases, with 14 bases separating them. The CDR3 is 15 amino acids. The CDR3 region is CASSENREDPYEQYF. In DNA form, the CDR3 reads TGTGCCAGCAGTGAGAATAGAGAAGATCCCTACGAGCAGTACTTC.

The chain joins TRBV11-2 to TRBJ1-2; 9 nucleotides agree with TRBD1. This CDR3 region has 13 residues. J lost 6 bases, V lost 1 base, and 0 bases had no gene match. The germline CDR1 and CDR2 sequences are SGHAT and FQNNGV. CDR3 sequence: CASSLGTGDGYTF. The CDR3 region has the DNA TGTGCCAGCAGCTTAGGGACAGGGGATGGCTACACCTTC.

The genes are TRBV9 and TRBJ2-7, with D perhaps TRBD2 (5 bases). CDR1 and CDR2 (germline): SGDLS, YYNGEE. The germline V and J ends were trimmed by 3 bases and 2 bases, with 9 bases remaining between them. CDR3 length: 13 amino acids. As DNA, the CDR3 is TGTGCCAGCAGCGCCTCCGGGACCTACGAGCAGTACTTC. Translated, it gives CASSASGTYEQYF. Variable domain in full (rest from reference TRBV9 and TRBJ2-7): DSGVTQTPKHLITATGQRVTLRCSPRSGDLSVYWYQQSLDQGLQFLIQYYNGEERAKGNILERFSAQQFPDLHSELNLSSLELGDSALYFCASSASGTYEQYFGPGTRLTVT.

The chain uses TRBV15 and TRBJ1-5; D not certain. Germline V gives CDR1 LNHNV, CDR2 YYDKDF (reference sequence). CDR3 size: 17 residues. The V gene lost 0 bases and the J gene lost 2 bases, with 14 bases spanning the gap. Here the CDR3 DNA reads TGTGCCACCAGCAGAGATATATTAACAGTAGGCAATCAGCCCCAGCATTTT. Translation gives CATSRDILTVGNQPQHF.

The V gene is TRBV27, the J gene TRBJ2-2, with a weak D call TRBD2 (7 bases). The CDR3 runs 14 residues. Germline V CDR1 and CDR2: MNHEY, SMNVEV (reference sequence). Trimming cost V 6 bases and J 6 bases, with 14 bases left between them. CDR3: CASSTGGGAGELFF. DNA for the CDR3: TGTGCCAGCAGCACGGGGGGCGGAGCCGGGGAGCTGTTTTTT.

This chain joins TRBV5-4 and TRBJ2-5; D remains ambiguous. Germline CDR1 and CDR2: SGHNT and YYREEE (reference sequence). V was clipped by 0 bases and J by 0 bases, with 15 bases between them. The CDR3 is made up of 17 amino acids. DNA for the CDR3: TGTGCCAGCAGCTTGGCCCGAACAGAGAGCTACCAAGAGACCCAGTACTTC. Translation gives CASSLARTESYQETQYF.

This chain uses TRBV7-9 with TRBJ2-7; D gene uncertain. Per the germline V gene, CDR1 is SEHNR and CDR2 is FQNEAQ (reference sequence). V was trimmed by 5 bases and J by 5 bases, leaving 22 bases between them. CDR3 size: 16 residues. The CDR3 sequence is CASSTTETQLVNEQYF. CDR3 coding DNA: TGTGCCAGCAGCACCACAGAGACGCAATTAGTCAACGAGCAGTACTTC.

The gene calls are TRBV2 and TRBJ1-1; D remains ambiguous. V dropped 2 bases and J dropped 0 bases, with 10 bases sitting between them. Germline assignment: CDR1 SNHLY and CDR2 FYNNEI. The CDR3 has 15 amino acids. CDR3 residues: CASSESQQLNTEAFF. CDR3 DNA: TGTGCCAGCAGTGAAAGCCAACAGTTGAACACTGAAGCTTTCTTT. The variable domain in full, with the rest retrieved from reference TRBV2 and TRBJ1-1, is EPEVTQTPSHQVTQMGQEVILRCVPISNHLYFYWYRQILGQKVEFLVSFYNNEISEKSEIFDDQFSVERPDGSNFTLKIRSTKLEDSAMYFCASSESQQLNTEAFFGQGTRLTVV.

V gene TRBV2 combines with J gene TRBJ2-1; perhaps TRBD2 as D (6 bases). Germline CDR1 is SNHLY and CDR2 is FYNNEI. Deletions cut 0 bases from V and 9 bases from J, with 9 bases between. The CDR3 is 13 amino acids. The CDR3 DNA is TGTGCCAGCAGTGAAGCGGCGGGGCGTGAGCAGTTCTTC. Its protein is CASSEAAGREQFF.

The chain has TRBV30 and TRBJ2-7; 10 nucleotides line up with TRBD1. The germline V gene has CDR1 GTSNPN and CDR2 SVGIG (reference sequence). This CDR3 is built from 14 residues. J lost 3 bases, V lost 1 base, and 3 bases had no gene match. The CDR3 protein is CAWSGDRGGYEQYF. In nucleotides, the CDR3 is TGTGCCTGGAGTGGGGACAGGGGAGGCTACGAGCAGTACTTC.

The CDR3 loop is CASSIVVTGVSYEQYF. The CDR3 region has the DNA TGTGCCAGTAGTATAGTAGTGACAGGGGTCTCCTACGAGCAGTACTTC. The chain recombines TRBV19 with TRBJ2-7; 8 bases align to TRBD1. Per the germline V gene, CDR1 is LNHDA and CDR2 is SQIVND (reference sequence). The CDR3 covers 16 residues. After removal of 1 base from V and 0 bases from J, the junction contained 5 bases not matched to a gene.

The chain is built from TRBV9 and TRBJ2-2; D gene ambiguous. This CDR3 has 13 amino acids. The germline CDR1 and CDR2 sequences are SGDLS and YYNGEE. Trimming removed 4 bases from V and 4 bases from J, with 8 bases in between. This CDR3 is CASSFPSTGELFF. The CDR3 nucleotides are TGTGCCAGCAGCTTCCCATCCACCGGGGAGCTGTTTTTT. The whole variable domain, remainder taken from reference TRBV9 and TRBJ2-2, is DSGVTQTPKHLITATGQRVTLRCSPRSGDLSVYWYQQSLDQGLQFLIQYYNGEERAKGNILERFSAQQFPDLHSELNLSSLELGDSALYFCASSFPSTGELFFGEGSRLTVL.

The rearrangement joins TRBV27 to TRBJ1-6; D remains ambiguous. Germline loops: CDR1 MNHEY, CDR2 SMNVEV (reference sequence). The CDR3 has 13 amino acids. The V end lost 6 bases, the J end lost 3 bases, and 6 bases lay between the germline ends. In nucleotides, the CDR3 is TGTGCCAGCAGCGACTACTATAATTCACCCCTCCACTTT. Translating it yields CASSDYYNSPLHF.

The chain uses TRBV5-6 and TRBJ2-7; tentative D call: TRBD1 (5 bases). Germline V gene sequence: CDR1 SGHDT, CDR2 YYEEEE. V lost 4 bases and J 2 bases, leaving 10 bases between the germline ends. The CDR3 loop spans 13 amino acids. The CDR3 bases are TGTGCCAGCAGCCTGACAGCCACCTACGAGCAGTACTTC. Translated: CASSLTATYEQYF.

The CDR3 loop reads CASSLVGGYGYTF. CDR3 in DNA: TGTGCCAGCAGCTTAGTGGGAGGGTATGGCTACACCTTC. The J gene is TRBJ1-2, the V gene TRBV7-9; D not resolved. V was clipped by 1 base and J by 5 bases, with 8 bases between them. CDR3 length: 13 residues. The germline CDR1 and CDR2 sequences are SEHNR and FQNEAQ (reference sequence).

This chain connects TRBV4-1 to TRBJ1-1; D remains ambiguous. Germline CDR1 MGHRA, CDR2 YSYEKL. Trimming took 4 bases from V and 1 from J, leaving 22 bases between them. This CDR3 region has 18 residues. CDR3 bases: TGCGCCAGCAGCCCCCTATCTGCGGGAAATGCGTGGAACACTGAAGCTTTCTTT. It codes for CASSPLSAGNAWNTEAFF.

The rearrangement joins TRBV5-1 to TRBJ1-6; TRBD1 matches 11 bases. The germline CDR1 and CDR2 sequences are SGHRS and YFSETQ. J lost 8 bases, V lost 0 bases, and 1 base had no gene match. The CDR3 spans 15 residues. This chain's CDR3 is CASSLGGQGDSPLHF. Here the CDR3 DNA reads TGCGCCAGCAGCTTGGGGGGACAGGGGGATTCACCCCTCCACTTT.

This chain links TRBV28 with TRBJ2-1; 8 nucleotides line up with TRBD1. V gave up 5 bases and J gave up 9 bases; unmatched junction bases: 12. CDR3 length: 15 residues. Germline loops: CDR1 MDHEN, CDR2 SYDVKM. In DNA form, the CDR3 reads TGTGCCAGCAGTACCAGACAGGGGCGCTTTAGTGAGCAGTTCTTC. It yields the protein CASSTRQGRFSEQFF.